The next 8 T cell receptor beta chains were all read from a single sample in a study of blood T cell repertoires in COVID-19. Measured with immunoSEQ multiplex PCR; TCRdb has only the in-frame clones, and not every one. The sample carries fewer than 250,000 clones, around 89% recorded once. The sequenced sample consisted of PBMCs or T cells enriched from blood (not recorded which). The receptors were sampled from a man aged 50-60 years who had been exposed to COVID-19.

This sequence joins TRBV9 and TRBJ2-1; the D gene is possibly TRBD2 (5 bases). The CDR3 length is 16 residues. V shed 0 bases and J shed 7 bases, with 17 bases lying between them. CDR1 SGDLS and CDR2 YYNGEE come from the germline V gene. Written as DNA, the CDR3 is TGTGCCAGCAGCGTAGCCCCGGACCCCACGGGGAATGAGCAGTTCTTC. Protein: CASSVAPDPTGNEQFF.

The V and J genes are TRBV24-1 and TRBJ2-7, with 8 bases matching TRBD1. Losses at the gene ends were 5 bases for V and 3 bases for J; bases not matched to a gene: 8. Germline CDR1 is KGHDR and CDR2 is SFDVKD. The length of the CDR3 is 15 residues. This CDR3 reads CATSARGTGGYEQYF. The CDR3 coding sequence is TGTGCCACCAGTGCCCGAGGGACAGGCGGCTACGAGCAGTACTTC.

This clone occurred a few times. This chain links TRBV19 with TRBJ2-3; tentative D call: TRBD2 (7 bases). Germline values: CDR1 LNHDA, CDR2 SQIVND (reference sequence). The V end lost 8 bases, the J end lost 3 bases, and 15 bases lay between the germline ends. There are 14 residues in the CDR3. The CDR3 sequence is CASPGLGGTDTQYF. The CDR3 DNA follows: TGTGCCAGTCCCGGACTAGGGGGAACAGATACGCAGTATTTT.

This clone came up many times. The CDR3 is CASSFTGRTEAFF. CDR3 nucleotides: TGTGCCAGCAGCTTCACAGGGCGGACTGAAGCTTTCTTT. The chain couples TRBV7-9 to TRBJ1-1; D might be TRBD1 (6 bases). The germline V gene encodes CDR1 SEHNR and CDR2 FQNEAQ (reference sequence). V dropped 3 bases and J dropped 5 bases, with 10 bases sitting between them. The CDR3 sequence is 13 residues long.

This rearrangement joins TRBV5-5 to TRBJ1-2; D possibly corresponds to TRBD1 (5 bases). Deletions cut 3 bases from V and 2 bases from J, with 23 bases between. The CDR3 extends over 18 amino acids. From germline, CDR1 is SGHKS and CDR2 YYEKEE (reference sequence). The chain's CDR3 is CASSWTGGANPQNYGYTF. The CDR3 DNA is TGTGCCAGCAGCTGGACTGGAGGGGCCAATCCTCAAAACTATGGCTACACCTTC.

This rearrangement joins TRBV6-5 to TRBJ1-2; no reliable D call. Trimming stripped 6 bases from V and 2 bases from J, with 10 bases between. Germline CDR1 reads MNHEY; CDR2 reads SVGAGI. The CDR3 sequence is 13 residues long. The CDR3 here is CASRADNNYGYTF. The CDR3 DNA reads as TGTGCCAGCAGGGCAGATAACAACTATGGCTACACCTTC.

The CDR3 DNA is TGTGCCATCAGTGAGGCGCGTGAGCAGTTCTTC. Translating gives CAISEAREQFF. J is TRBJ2-1 and V is TRBV10-3; D gene uncertain. Germline V CDR1 and CDR2: ENHRY, SYGVKD. Trimming stripped 2 bases from V and 9 bases from J, with 5 bases between. The length of the CDR3 is 11 residues.

V gene TRBV28 combines with J gene TRBJ2-7, with 7 bases that match TRBD2. CDR3 length equals 13 residues. V was pared by 6 bases and J by 0 bases, with 2 bases of the junction left unmatched. The germline V gene has CDR1 MDHEN and CDR2 SYDVKM. Here the CDR3 reads CASRGGSSYEQYV. The CDR3, as DNA: TGTGCCAGCAGGGGCGGGAGCTCCTACGAGCAGTACGTC.